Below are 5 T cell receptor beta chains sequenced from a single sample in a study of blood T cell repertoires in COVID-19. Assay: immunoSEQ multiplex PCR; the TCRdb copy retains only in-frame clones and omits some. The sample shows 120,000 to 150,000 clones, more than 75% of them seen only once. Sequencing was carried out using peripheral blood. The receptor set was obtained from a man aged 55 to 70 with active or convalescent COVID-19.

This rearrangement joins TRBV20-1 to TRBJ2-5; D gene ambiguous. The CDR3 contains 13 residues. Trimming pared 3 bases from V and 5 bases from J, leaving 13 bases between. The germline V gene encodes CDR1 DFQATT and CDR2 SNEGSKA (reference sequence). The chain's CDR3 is CSASMPVRETQYF. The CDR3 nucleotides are TGCAGTGCTAGTATGCCAGTTCGTGAGACCCAGTACTTC.

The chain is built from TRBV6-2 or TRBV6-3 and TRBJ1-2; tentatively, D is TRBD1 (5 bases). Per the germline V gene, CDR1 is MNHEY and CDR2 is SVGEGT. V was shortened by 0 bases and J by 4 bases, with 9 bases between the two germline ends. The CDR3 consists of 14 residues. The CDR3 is CASSYSGGSYGYTF. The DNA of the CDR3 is TGTGCCAGCAGTTACTCGGGGGGGTCCTATGGCTACACCTTC.

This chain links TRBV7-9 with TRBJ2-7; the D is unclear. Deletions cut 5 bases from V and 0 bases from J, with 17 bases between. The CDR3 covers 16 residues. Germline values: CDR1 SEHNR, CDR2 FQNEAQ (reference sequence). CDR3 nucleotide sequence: TGTGCCAGCAGCCTATCCGCCTTGCAGGACTCCTACGAGCAGTACTTC. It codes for CASSLSALQDSYEQYF.

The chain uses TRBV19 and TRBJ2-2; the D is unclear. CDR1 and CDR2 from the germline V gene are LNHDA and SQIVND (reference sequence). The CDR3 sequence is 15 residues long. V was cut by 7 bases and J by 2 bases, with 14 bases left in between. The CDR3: CASKEYGYNTGELFF. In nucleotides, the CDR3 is TGTGCCAGTAAAGAGTACGGGTACAACACCGGGGAGCTGTTTTTT.

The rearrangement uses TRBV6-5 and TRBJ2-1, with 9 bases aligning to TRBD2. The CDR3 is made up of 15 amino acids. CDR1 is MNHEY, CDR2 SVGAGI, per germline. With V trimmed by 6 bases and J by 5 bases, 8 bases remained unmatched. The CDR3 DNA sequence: TGTGCCAGCAGCCTTCTAGCGGGAACTGACAATGAGCAGTTCTTC. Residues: CASSLLAGTDNEQFF.